A single sample is the source of the 28 T cell receptor beta chains below, sequenced in a study of blood T cell repertoires in COVID-19. Sequencing used immunoSEQ multiplex PCR; TCRdb keeps in-frame clones, though not all of them. Of 85,000 to 120,000 clones listed, 85% to 90% are singletons. The sample comprised peripheral blood. The origin of the receptors is a man aged 45 to 65 with active or convalescent COVID-19.

The chain carries TRBV4-2 and TRBJ2-3; unclear D gene. V was shortened by 0 bases and J by 6 bases, with 16 bases between the two germline ends. Germline V CDR1 and CDR2: LGHNA, YNFKEQ. This CDR3 contains 16 residues. The CDR3 region has the DNA TGTGCCAGCAGCCAAGACTTAACCCCCGCGCTGGATACGCAGTATTTT. Amino acid sequence: CASSQDLTPALDTQYF.

This clone showed up just a few times. The CDR3 nucleotides read TGTGCCACCAGTGACCGCCTGGGACAGCAAGAGACCCAGTACTTC. Translating it yields CATSDRLGQQETQYF. The chain recombines TRBV24-1 with TRBJ2-5; 7 bases agree with TRBD1. From germline, CDR1 is KGHDR and CDR2 SFDVKD. The CDR3 has 15 residues. V shed 4 bases and J 2 bases; nucleotides not matched to a gene: 6.

The genes are TRBV2 and TRBJ1-1; TRBD1 matches at 7 bases. This CDR3 comprises 16 residues. V lost 3 bases, J lost 5 bases, and 12 bases stayed unmatched. Germline CDR1 and CDR2: SNHLY and FYNNEI. The CDR3 sequence is CASSDGTRGLETEAFF. CDR3 sequence (DNA): TGTGCCAGCAGTGACGGGACTAGGGGGCTGGAAACTGAAGCTTTCTTT.

This chain links TRBV28 with TRBJ1-2; 8 bases fit TRBD1. Losses at the gene ends were 5 bases for V and 5 bases for J; bases not matched to a gene: 7. CDR3 length: 14 residues. The germline V gene encodes CDR1 MDHEN and CDR2 SYDVKM. In nucleotides, the CDR3 is TGTGCCAGCAGTCTACAGGGGGAGTCATATGGCTACACCTTC. Residues: CASSLQGESYGYTF.

This clone was detected a few times. The chain joins TRBV7-9 to TRBJ1-6; 7 bases align to TRBD1. With V trimmed by 5 bases and J by 6 bases, 16 bases remained unmatched. CDR1 is SEHNR, CDR2 FQNEAQ, per germline (reference sequence). This CDR3 is built from 18 residues. CDR3 loop: CASSPHEGTASLNSPLHF. DNA of the CDR3: TGTGCCAGCAGCCCCCACGAGGGGACAGCTTCCCTTAATTCACCCCTCCACTTT.

CDR3 DNA: TGTGCCAGTAGTATAGCCCAGGGGCAAAGTGAAAAACTGTTTTTT. As protein: CASSIAQGQSEKLFF. The chain combines TRBV19 with TRBJ1-4; tentatively, D is TRBD1 (6 bases). The CDR3 consists of 15 residues. V dropped 1 base and J dropped 7 bases, with 13 bases sitting between them. Germline CDR1 reads LNHDA; CDR2 reads SQIVND (reference sequence).

This sequence joins TRBV5-1 and TRBJ2-3; D uncertain. CDR1 SGHRS and CDR2 YFSETQ come from the germline V gene. This CDR3 contains 15 residues. V shed 7 bases and J shed 0 bases, with 15 bases lying between them. CDR3 sequence: CASRLTSSSTDTQYF. The CDR3 DNA follows: TGCGCCAGCCGCCTCACGAGCTCTAGCACAGATACGCAGTATTTT.

The chain uses TRBV6-5 and TRBJ1-3, with D uncertain. The CDR3 is 13 residues long. V was shortened by 8 bases and J by 2 bases, with 10 bases between the two germline ends. CDR1 is MNHEY and CDR2 is SVGAGI in the germline V gene. The CDR3 DNA reads TGTGCCAGCCTGGAGGTGGCTGGAAACACCATATATTTT. It encodes CASLEVAGNTIYF.

The V gene is TRBV5-4, the J gene TRBJ1-2; possibly TRBD1 for D (6 bases). V lost 4 bases, J lost 8 bases, and 18 bases lay in between. Germline V gene data show CDR1 as SGHNT and CDR2 as YYREEE (reference sequence). The CDR3 covers 14 residues. The CDR3 sequence: CASSNTGTPIGYTF. CDR3 DNA sequence: TGTGCCAGCAGCAATACAGGGACCCCTATAGGCTACACCTTC.

The chain joins TRBV7-9 to TRBJ2-5; maybe TRBD2 (5 bases). The CDR3 sequence is 14 residues long. V shed 5 bases and J shed 5 bases, with 15 bases lying between them. Germline V gene lookup returns CDR1 SEHNR and CDR2 FQNEAQ (reference sequence). As DNA, the CDR3 is TGTGCCAGCAGCCTACGTTCGGGGAGTGAGACCCAGTACTTC. It specifies CASSLRSGSETQYF.

This chain links TRBV28 with TRBJ2-2; tentative D call: TRBD2 (6 bases). CDR1 and CDR2 (germline): MDHEN, SYDVKM. V was pared by 3 bases and J by 7 bases, with 15 bases between. This CDR3 is 15 amino acids long. The CDR3 here is CASSFLQAGGGELFF. The DNA for the CDR3 is TGTGCCAGCAGTTTCCTACAGGCCGGGGGCGGGGAGCTGTTTTTT.

V usage is TRBV18 and J usage is TRBJ2-5; tentative D call: TRBD2 (5 bases). V shed 1 base and J shed 9 bases, with 12 bases lying between them. The CDR3 sequence is 13 residues long. Per the germline V gene, CDR1 is KGHSH and CDR2 is LQKENI. CDR3 protein: CASSPLRTEAQYF. The DNA for the CDR3 is TGTGCCAGCTCACCACTTCGGACGGAGGCCCAGTACTTC.

This clone has just a few counts. This rearrangement joins TRBV27 to TRBJ2-2; the D gene is possibly TRBD2 (5 bases). CDR1 is MNHEY, CDR2 SMNVEV, per germline (reference sequence). The CDR3 sequence is 14 residues long. The V end was cut by 7 bases, the J end by 1 base, with 10 bases between. CDR3 amino acids: CASKRGGNTGELFF. The CDR3 DNA is TGTGCCAGCAAGCGAGGAGGGAACACCGGGGAGCTGTTTTTT.

The genes are TRBV5-6 and TRBJ1-2; 7 nucleotides align to TRBD1. CDR1 is SGHDT, CDR2 YYEEEE, per germline. This CDR3 spans 15 amino acids. V dropped 0 bases and J dropped 4; count of bases not matched to a gene: 6. The CDR3 sequence is CASSLVQGVGYGYTF. The CDR3 region has the DNA TGTGCCAGCAGCTTGGTGCAGGGGGTAGGCTATGGCTACACCTTC.

The genes are TRBV5-1 and TRBJ2-2; no clear D gene. Between the trimmed V and J ends, which lost 0 bases and 4 bases, there was a span of 7 bases. Germline assignment: CDR1 SGHRS and CDR2 YFSETQ. The length of the CDR3 is 14 residues. Here the CDR3 DNA reads TGCGCCAGCAGCTTGGCACCGGGCACCGGGGAGCTGTTTTTT. Encoded protein: CASSLAPGTGELFF.

On this clone: Other nucleotide sequences in the sample specify the same CDR3. The genes are TRBV11-2 and TRBJ1-1, with TRBD1 identical over 9 bases. Germline V gene lookup returns CDR1 SGHAT and CDR2 FQNNGV. After removal of 4 bases from V and 4 bases from J, the junction contained 4 bases not matched to a gene. The CDR3 spans 14 residues. This CDR3 reads CASSSGQGSTEAFF. Written as DNA, the CDR3 is TGTGCCAGCAGCTCCGGACAGGGGAGCACTGAAGCTTTCTTT.

This clone was seen just once. The CDR3 coding sequence is TGTGCCAGCAGCTTAACGGATGAGCAGTTCTTC. The encoded protein is CASSLTDEQFF. The chain employs TRBV11-3 and TRBJ2-1; no definite D call. Trimming took 2 bases from V and 8 from J, leaving 4 bases between them. Per the germline V gene, CDR1 is SGHNT and CDR2 is YENEEA. This CDR3 spans 11 amino acids.

The chain recombines TRBV19 with TRBJ1-2; TRBD1 matches 9 bases. The CDR3 runs to 15 residues. Looked up from germline, CDR1 is LNHDA and CDR2 is SQIVND (reference sequence). The junction had 6 bases not matched to a gene; V was cut back by 3 bases and J by 4 bases. The CDR3: CASSIRDRDGYGYTF. The CDR3 coding sequence is TGTGCCAGTAGTATCCGGGACAGGGACGGCTATGGCTACACCTTC. Using reference TRBV19 and TRBJ1-2 for the parts outside the CDR3, the full variable domain is DGGITQSPKYLFRKEGQNVTLSCEQNLNHDAMYWYRQDPGQGLRLIYYSQIVNDFQKGDIAEGYSVSREKKESFPLTVTSAQKNPTAFYLCASSIRDRDGYGYTFGSGTRLTVV.

J is TRBJ2-1 and V is TRBV11-2, with TRBD1 matching 8 bases. The CDR3 runs to 17 residues. Germline lookup yields CDR1 SGHAT and CDR2 FQNNGV. With V trimmed by 6 bases and J by 4 bases, 14 bases remained unmatched. The CDR3 region is CASRVAGRDRPYNEQFF. The DNA of the CDR3 is TGTGCCAGCAGGGTAGCCGGCCGGGACAGGCCATACAATGAGCAGTTCTTC.

The rearrangement joins TRBV6-6 to TRBJ1-2, with 8 bases matching TRBD1. The CDR3 spans 12 residues. Germline CDR1 and CDR2: MNHNY and SVGAGI (reference sequence). V lost 4 bases, J lost 6 bases, and 1 base stayed unmatched. In DNA form, the CDR3 reads TGTGCCAGCAGTTTACAGGGGGATGGCTACACCTTC. Its protein is CASSLQGDGYTF.

The rearrangement joins TRBV7-6 to TRBJ2-6; D is perhaps TRBD1 (5 bases). The CDR3 extends over 15 amino acids. CDR1 is SGHVS, CDR2 FNYEAQ, per germline. V was pared by 4 bases and J by 2 bases, with 9 bases between. This CDR3 reads CASSSQGPGANVLTF. CDR3 nucleotides: TGTGCCAGCAGCTCTCAGGGTCCTGGGGCCAACGTCCTGACTTTC.

This chain uses TRBV12-3 or TRBV12-4 with TRBJ1-1, with 9 nucleotides matching TRBD1. Unmatched junction bases numbered 2, after V lost 5 bases and J lost 7 bases. There are 12 residues in the CDR3. This CDR3 is CASSKTGGEAFF. The DNA for the CDR3 is TGTGCCAGCAGTAAGACAGGGGGTGAAGCTTTCTTT.

This clone has only one observation. The genes are TRBV27 and TRBJ2-2; 9 bases agree with TRBD1. Trimming at V came to 6 bases and at J to 6 bases, leaving 11 bases not matched to a gene. Germline V gene lookup returns CDR1 MNHEY and CDR2 SMNVEV (reference sequence). The CDR3 covers 16 residues. CDR3 in amino acids: CASSLGTGMKAGELFF. The CDR3 region has the DNA TGTGCCAGCAGCCTCGGGACAGGGATGAAGGCCGGGGAGCTGTTTTTT.

This chain joins TRBV7-9 and TRBJ1-1; unclear D gene. The length of the CDR3 is 12 residues. Germline CDR1 reads SEHNR; CDR2 reads FQNEAQ (reference sequence). The germline V and J ends were trimmed by 5 bases and 0 bases, with 4 bases remaining between them. The CDR3 DNA sequence: TGTGCCAGCAGCCCGGTGAACACTGAAGCTTTCTTT. It encodes CASSPVNTEAFF.

CDR3 in amino acids: CASRAQENTEAFF. CDR3 DNA: TGTGCCAGTAGGGCGCAGGAGAACACTGAAGCTTTCTTT. The chain carries TRBV19 and TRBJ1-1; D remains ambiguous. The CDR3 sequence is 13 residues long. V lost 6 bases, J lost 1 base, and 9 bases lay in between. Looked up from germline, CDR1 is LNHDA and CDR2 is SQIVND (reference sequence).

The DNA of the CDR3 is TGTGCCAGCTCACCGGGCGGGGACGCTGAAGCTTTCTTT. Translation: CASSPGGDAEAFF. The chain combines TRBV18 with TRBJ1-1; possible D gene TRBD1, 5 bases. V gave up 3 bases and J gave up 6 bases, with 11 bases separating them. This CDR3 is 13 amino acids long. Germline V lookup: CDR1 KGHSH, CDR2 LQKENI.

CDR3 nucleotide sequence: TGTGCCAGCAGTTACTCGGCAGGGGGATATGGCTACACCTTC. Translation: CASSYSAGGYGYTF. The V gene is TRBV6-5, the J gene TRBJ1-2; 7 nucleotides line up with TRBD1. Germline V gene data show CDR1 as MNHEY and CDR2 as SVGAGI. CDR3 length: 14 amino acids. V lost 0 bases to trimming and J lost 5 bases; unmatched junction nucleotides: 3.

V and J are TRBV6-6 and TRBJ2-3; 7 bases are shared with TRBD1. V was clipped by 6 bases and J by 4 bases; unmatched bases: 22. The CDR3 loop spans 19 amino acids. The germline V gene has CDR1 MNHNY and CDR2 SVGAGI (reference sequence). CDR3 in DNA: TGTGCCAGCAGCCGACAGGGATCAAACGTCCCGGGCATCTCAGATACGCAGTATTTT. Its translation is CASSRQGSNVPGISDTQYF.